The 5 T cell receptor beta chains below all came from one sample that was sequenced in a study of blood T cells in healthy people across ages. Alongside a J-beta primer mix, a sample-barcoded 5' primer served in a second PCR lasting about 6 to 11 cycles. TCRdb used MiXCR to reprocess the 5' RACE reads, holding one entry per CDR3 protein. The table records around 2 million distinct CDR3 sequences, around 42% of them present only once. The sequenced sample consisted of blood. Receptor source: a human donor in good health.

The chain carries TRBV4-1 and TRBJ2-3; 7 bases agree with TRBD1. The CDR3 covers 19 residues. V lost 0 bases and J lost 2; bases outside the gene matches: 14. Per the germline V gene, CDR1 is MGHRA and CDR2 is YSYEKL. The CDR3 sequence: CASSQDKPRTGYITDTQYF. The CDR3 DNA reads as TGCGCCAGCAGCCAAGATAAACCCCGGACAGGATACATCACAGATACGCAGTATTTT.

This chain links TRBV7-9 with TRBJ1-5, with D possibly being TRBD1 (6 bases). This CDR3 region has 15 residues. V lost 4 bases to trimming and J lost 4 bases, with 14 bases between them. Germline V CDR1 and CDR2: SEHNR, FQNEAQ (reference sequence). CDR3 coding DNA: TGTGCCAGCAGCTCCACCGGGACACAGAATCAGCCCCAGCATTTT. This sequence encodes CASSSTGTQNQPQHF.

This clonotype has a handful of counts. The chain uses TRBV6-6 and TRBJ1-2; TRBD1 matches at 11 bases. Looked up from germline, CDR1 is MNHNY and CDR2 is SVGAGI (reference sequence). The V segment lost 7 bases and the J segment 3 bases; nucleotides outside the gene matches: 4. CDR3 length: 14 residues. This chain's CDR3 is CASILGQGDYGYTF. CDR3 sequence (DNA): TGTGCCAGCATATTGGGACAGGGGGACTATGGCTACACCTTC.

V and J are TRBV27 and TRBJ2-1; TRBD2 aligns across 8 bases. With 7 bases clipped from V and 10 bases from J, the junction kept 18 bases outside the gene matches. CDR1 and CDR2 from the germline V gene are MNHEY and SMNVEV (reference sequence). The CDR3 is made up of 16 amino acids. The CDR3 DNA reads TGTGCCAGCACCGTAATCGGGGGGGGGCTTGGCAACGAGCAGTTCTTC. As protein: CASTVIGGGLGNEQFF.

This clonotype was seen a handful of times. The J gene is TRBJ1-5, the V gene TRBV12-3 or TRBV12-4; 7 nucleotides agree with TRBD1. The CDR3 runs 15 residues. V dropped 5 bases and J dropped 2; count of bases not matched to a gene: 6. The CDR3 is CASSVDRVGNQPQHF. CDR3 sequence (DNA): TGTGCCAGCAGTGTAGACAGGGTGGGCAATCAGCCCCAGCATTTT.